Presented here are 28 T cell receptor beta chains from one specimen sequenced in a study of breast tumors, draining lymph nodes, adjacent tissues. Breast cancer patients provided tissue from their axillary draining lymph nodes. TCRdb reanalysed the multiplex PCR reads using MiXCR and keeps one entry per CDR3 protein. The sample contains over 130,000 distinct CDR3 sequences, less than 35% of which appear only once. The sequencing sample was made of axillary lymph node tissue. The receptor set was obtained from a female donor with breast cancer. Some clones in this sample may be carry-over from other donors' samples.

This clonotype appeared many times. This rearrangement joins TRBV30 to TRBJ2-3; 8 nucleotides match TRBD2. The germline CDR1 and CDR2 sequences are GTSNPN and SVGIG (reference sequence). This CDR3 has 13 amino acids. CDR3 region: CVFTRRGGDTQYF. CDR3 sequence (DNA): TGTGTCTTTACCAGACGGGGGGGAGATACGCAGTATTTT.

This clonotype has a count of ten or more. V gene TRBV7-8 combines with J gene TRBJ1-3; D is ambiguous. The V gene's germline CDR1 is SGHVS and CDR2 FQNEAQ. V was trimmed by 4 bases and J by 11 bases, leaving 9 bases between them. CDR3 length equals 11 residues. CDR3 sequence (DNA): TGTGCCAGCAGCTCTGGCGTTGCCATATATTTT. Translation gives CASSSGVAIYF.

This clonotype has ten or more counts. The gene calls are TRBV5-1 and TRBJ1-6; 10 bases map to TRBD1. The ends lost 7 bases at V and 6 bases at J; junction bases unmatched: 10. This CDR3 spans 16 amino acids. The V gene's germline CDR1 is SGHRS and CDR2 YFSETQ. The CDR3 DNA is TGCGCCAGCGGAGAGGGGGACAGGGGAACTAATTCACCCCTCCACTTT. It yields the protein CASGEGDRGTNSPLHF.

This chain connects TRBV29-1 to TRBJ2-6; D is ambiguous. Germline-derived CDR1 and CDR2 are SQVTM and ANQGSEA. CDR3 size: 14 residues. The V end was cut by 2 bases, the J end by 4 bases, with 9 bases between. Written as DNA, the CDR3 is TGCAGCGTTGAACCGGTGGGAGGGGCCAACGTCCTGACTTTC. It translates to CSVEPVGGANVLTF.

This clonotype was seen ten or more times. The chain recombines TRBV7-9 with TRBJ2-5; the match to TRBD1 covers 7 bases. The CDR3 runs to 13 residues. Trimming cost V 4 bases and J 7 bases; bases outside gene matches: 6. Germline lookup yields CDR1 SEHNR and CDR2 FQNEAQ (reference sequence). Written as DNA, the CDR3 is TGTGCCAGCAGCTCGTCTTCAGGGGGGACCCAGTACTTC. Encoded protein: CASSSSSGGTQYF.

Details on this clonotype: A read error is possible here, since a much larger clone lies one base away. The CDR3 ends on some other residue instead of the conserved phenylalanine or tryptophan, so this is likely a read error. The chain links TRBV7-9 to TRBJ1-2, with D perhaps TRBD1 (5 bases). The germline gives CDR1 SEHNR, CDR2 FQNEAQ (reference sequence). The V end lost 1 base, the J end lost 7 bases, and 10 bases lay between the germline ends. The CDR3 consists of 13 residues. The CDR3 reads CASSLVAGGGYTS. The CDR3 region has the DNA TGTGCCAGCAGCTTAGTCGCTGGGGGTGGCTACACCTCC.

V usage is TRBV6-6 and J usage is TRBJ1-1, with D unclear. Trimming shortened V by 7 bases and J by 0 bases, and 9 bases separated the two germline ends. The CDR3 is 13 amino acids. Germline-derived CDR1 and CDR2 are MNHNY and SVGAGI (reference sequence). The DNA of the CDR3 is TGTGCCAGCACCGACGGCTTGAACACTGAAGCTTTCTTT. Amino acid sequence: CASTDGLNTEAFF.

CDR3 sequence: CASRVDAGQGNEKLFF. The CDR3 bases are TGTGCCAGCAGGGTAGACGCGGGACAGGGAAATGAAAAACTGTTTTTT. This chain links TRBV2 with TRBJ1-4, with 9 positions matching TRBD1. V shed 6 bases, J shed 5 bases, and the junction held 10 bases outside the gene matches. The CDR3 runs 16 residues. Germline V CDR1 and CDR2: SNHLY, FYNNEI.

This clonotype was picked up many times. The rearrangement links TRBV4-3 to TRBJ1-2; TRBD1 agrees at 11 bases. The CDR3 length is 15 residues. J gave up 4 bases and V 0 bases, and 1 base lay outside the gene matches. The germline gives CDR1 LGHNA, CDR2 YSLEER. CDR3 in amino acids: CASSQEGTGGYGYTF. The CDR3 DNA sequence: TGCGCCAGCAGCCAAGAAGGGACAGGGGGCTATGGCTACACCTTC.

As regards this clonotype: This sequence may be a read error, since a much larger clone differs from it by one base. J is TRBJ1-3 and V is TRBV7-8; unclear D gene. The germline V gene encodes CDR1 SGHVS and CDR2 FQNEAQ. The CDR3 covers 17 residues. This CDR3 is CAGSSKGDGRSGNPIYF. CDR3 nucleotides: TGTGCCGGCAGCTCGAAGGGTGACGGACGCTCTGGAAACCCCATATATTTT.

The chain has TRBV28 and TRBJ1-2; no reliable D call. V lost 4 bases, J lost 1 base, and 16 bases lay in between. The CDR3 covers 16 residues. Germline assignment: CDR1 MDHEN and CDR2 SYDVKM. The CDR3 sequence is CASSSPGLLGNYGYTF. CDR3 nucleotides: TGTGCCAGCAGTTCCCCCGGACTCTTGGGTAACTATGGCTACACCTTC.

At least ten counts were recorded for this clonotype. The chain combines TRBV20-1 with TRBJ1-2, with D perhaps matching TRBD1 (5 bases). The germline V and J ends were trimmed by 0 bases and 4 bases, with 9 bases remaining between them. Per the germline V gene, CDR1 is DFQATT and CDR2 is SNEGSKA (reference sequence). The CDR3 contains 13 residues. This chain's CDR3 is CSARDDSLYGYTF. CDR3 DNA sequence: TGCAGTGCTAGAGACGACAGTCTCTATGGCTACACCTTC.

This clonotype was recorded at least ten times. V and J are TRBV20-1 and TRBJ1-6; possible D gene TRBD1, 6 bases. This CDR3 contains 16 residues. Germline values: CDR1 DFQATT, CDR2 SNEGSKA (reference sequence). Trimming removed 1 base at V and 2 bases at J, with 12 bases between. CDR3 amino acids: CSARAAQGPYNSPLHF. The CDR3 bases are TGCAGTGCTAGAGCCGCACAGGGACCCTATAATTCACCCCTCCACTTT.

This clonotype was seen repeatedly, ten times or more. J is TRBJ2-7 and V is TRBV3-1; 8 nucleotides line up with TRBD2. The CDR3 totals 17 residues. Germline lookup yields CDR1 LGHDT and CDR2 YNNKEL (reference sequence). With 4 bases clipped from V and 2 bases from J, the junction kept 13 bases outside the gene matches. The CDR3 DNA reads TGTGCCAGCAGCCGCCCAACTGGCGGGGGGTTACCCTACGAGCAGTACTTC. It is translated as CASSRPTGGGLPYEQYF.

In the case of this clonotype: A much more abundant neighbour one base away suggests this may be a read error. This chain connects TRBV5-1 to TRBJ2-2; 12 nucleotides match TRBD2. CDR1 is SGHRS and CDR2 is YFSETQ in the germline V gene. The CDR3 spans 18 residues. CDR3 amino acids: CVSSLVPSGGARAGELFF. The CDR3 DNA follows: TGCGTCAGCAGCTTGGTTCCTAGCGGGGGGGCCCGGGCCGGGGAGCTGTTTTTT.

This clonotype was seen at least ten times. This chain connects TRBV12-3 or TRBV12-4 to TRBJ2-2, with 8 bases that match TRBD1. This CDR3 region has 14 residues. After removal of 7 bases from V and 4 bases from J, the junction contained 5 bases not matched to a gene. CDR3 protein: CASIRTGITGELFF. Here the CDR3 DNA reads TGTGCCAGCATCCGGACAGGGATCACCGGGGAGCTGTTTTTT.

The J gene is TRBJ2-2, the V gene TRBV5-4; 9 bases map to TRBD1. Trimming at V came to 0 bases and at J to 2 bases, leaving 20 bases not matched to a gene. CDR1 is SGHNT and CDR2 is YYREEE in the germline V gene (reference sequence). This CDR3 comprises 22 residues. The CDR3 region has the DNA TGTGCCAGCAGCTTGGCCAATAGCTGGACAGGGGAATCTTCAGGAAACACCGGGGAGCTGTTTTTT. Translating gives CASSLANSWTGESSGNTGELFF.

The chain couples TRBV7-2 to TRBJ2-7; 11 positions agree with TRBD1. The V segment lost 5 bases and the J segment 6 bases; nucleotides outside the gene matches: 6. Looked up from germline, CDR1 is SGHTA and CDR2 is FQGNSA. This CDR3 contains 14 residues. CDR3: CASSLRDRGSEQYF. The CDR3 nucleotides read TGTGCCAGCAGCCTCCGGGACAGGGGGAGCGAGCAGTACTTC.

This clonotype was detected only a few times. Just one base apart from a much larger clone, this may be a read error. This likely comes from a read error, as the CDR3 has no conserved phenylalanine or tryptophan at its end. V is TRBV19 and J is TRBJ1-2, with a possible D match to TRBD1 (5 bases). The germline V and J ends were trimmed by 3 bases and 0 bases, with 14 bases remaining between them. The CDR3 length is 16 residues. Germline CDR1 is LNHDA and CDR2 is SQIVND (reference sequence). This CDR3 reads CASSMSRRTPNYGYTS. The CDR3 bases are TGTGCCAGTAGTATGAGTCGAAGGACACCTAACTATGGCTACACCTCC.

V is TRBV20-1 and J is TRBJ2-7, with 8 bases identical to TRBD1. Germline-derived CDR1 and CDR2 are DFQATT and SNEGSKA (reference sequence). This CDR3 comprises 14 residues. After removal of 3 bases from V and 3 bases from J, the junction contained 7 bases not matched to a gene. CDR3 sequence (DNA): TGCAGTGCTAGGCCGGGACAGGTCGACTACGAGCAGTACTTC. Translating gives CSARPGQVDYEQYF.

About this clonotype: Lacking the conserved final phenylalanine or tryptophan, this CDR3 likely reflects a read error. It is unclear where the CDR3 begins or ends on the DNA, so no DNA is shown, and the CDR3 is as TCRdb lists it. CDR3 residues: CASNGAPPLQV. V usage is TRBV19 and J usage is TRBJ1-6; TRBD1 is the table's D call, not checked against the DNA. CDR1 and CDR2 (germline): LNHDA, SQIVND (reference sequence). Counting both end residues, the CDR3 totals 11 amino acids.

Ten or more counts support this clonotype. V and J are TRBV7-9 and TRBJ1-6, with TRBD1 matching 8 bases. CDR1 is SEHNR, CDR2 FQNEAQ, per germline (reference sequence). V shed 5 bases, J shed 12 bases, and the junction held 12 bases outside the gene matches. CDR3 length: 15 amino acids. CDR3 bases: TGTGCCAGCAGCATAGACAGGGGCCGCCCAGAACCCCTCCACTTT. Amino acids: CASSIDRGRPEPLHF.

In this sample, this clonotype turned up many times. CDR3 protein: CASSVGPTTSSGANVLTF. CDR3 nucleotide sequence: TGTGCCAGCAGCGTCGGCCCTACTACTAGTTCTGGGGCCAACGTCCTGACTTTC. V is TRBV7-6 and J is TRBJ2-6; D possibly corresponds to TRBD2 (5 bases). This CDR3 comprises 18 residues. Trimming took 5 bases from V and 1 from J, leaving 18 bases between them. CDR1 is SGHVS and CDR2 is FNYEAQ in the germline V gene. Drawing the rest from reference TRBV7-6 and TRBJ2-6, the complete variable domain is GAGVSQSPRYKVTKRGQDVALRCDPISGHVSLYWYRQALGQGPEFLTYFNYEAQQDKSGLPNDRFSAERPEGSISTLTIQRTEQRDSAMYRCASSVGPTTSSGANVLTFGAGSRLTVL.

This clonotype was detected ten times or more. The chain combines TRBV18 with TRBJ1-6; D may be TRBD1 (6 bases). Germline CDR1 reads KGHSH; CDR2 reads LQKENI. This CDR3 comprises 15 residues. Trimming cost V 6 bases and J 7 bases, with 16 bases left between them. The CDR3 coding sequence is TGTGCCAGCTCCCCGGACAGCCTTGCCAATTCACCCCTCCACTTT. It specifies CASSPDSLANSPLHF.

This clonotype was counted ten times or more. The chain combines TRBV7-2 with TRBJ1-2; D is ambiguous. CDR3 length: 12 amino acids. Germline V gene sequence: CDR1 SGHTA, CDR2 FQGNSA. V lost 1 base, J lost 5 bases, and 5 bases lay in between. The CDR3 sequence: CASSLVRYGYTF. The CDR3 coding sequence is TGTGCCAGCAGCTTAGTTCGGTATGGCTACACCTTC. The variable domain in full, completed from reference TRBV7-2 and TRBJ1-2, reads GAGVSQSPSNKVTEKGKDVELRCDPISGHTALYWYRQSLGQGLEFLIYFQGNSAPDKSGLPSDRFSAERTGGSVSTLTIQRTQQEDSAVYLCASSLVRYGYTFGSGTRLTVV.

This clonotype was picked up many times. The genes are TRBV28 and TRBJ1-4, with no clear D. Per the germline V gene, CDR1 is MDHEN and CDR2 is SYDVKM. V was pared by 3 bases and J by 3 bases, with 14 bases between. The CDR3 is 16 amino acids. The CDR3 coding sequence is TGTGCCAGCAGTTTTTTTGACCTGGCCTCTAATGAAAAACTGTTTTTT. This encodes CASSFFDLASNEKLFF.

This clonotype appeared many times. V and J are TRBV24-1 and TRBJ2-3; the D gene could be TRBD1 or TRBD2 (5 bases each). This CDR3 comprises 13 residues. The germline CDR1 and CDR2 sequences are KGHDR and SFDVKD. The ends were cut back, 8 bases at V and 2 bases at J, with 10 bases in the middle. The DNA of the CDR3 is TGTGCCACCAACCCGGGACCCACAGATACGCAGTATTTT. This sequence encodes CATNPGPTDTQYF.

This clonotype was seen more than once but under ten times. J is TRBJ1-1 and V is TRBV19, with D unresolved. CDR1 LNHDA and CDR2 SQIVND come from the germline V gene (reference sequence). V gave up 9 bases and J gave up 1 base, with 6 bases separating them. The CDR3 loop spans 11 amino acids. DNA of the CDR3: TGTGCCAGAAACAGGAACACTGAAGCTTTCTTT. As protein: CARNRNTEAFF. Supplemented by reference TRBV19 and TRBJ1-1, the full variable domain reads DGGITQSPKYLFRKEGQNVTLSCEQNLNHDAMYWYRQDPGQGLRLIYYSQIVNDFQKGDIAEGYSVSREKKESFPLTVTSAQKNPTAFYLCARNRNTEAFFGQGTRLTVV.